Below, 30 T cell receptor beta chains from the same sample are listed, as sequenced in a study of blood T cell repertoires in COVID-19. Produced via immunoSEQ multiplex PCR; TCRdb's table is partial and in-frame only. The data show about 160,000 clones, approximately 84% seen once. The specimen was peripheral blood. The receptors stem from a man aged 65-85 years with acute or convalescent COVID-19.

This sequence joins TRBV25-1 and TRBJ1-2, with TRBD1 identical over 9 bases. The CDR3 contains 16 residues. V trimming: 3 bases; J trimming: 1 base; junction bases outside the gene matches: 6. Germline values: CDR1 MGHDK, CDR2 SYGVNS. The CDR3 is CASSEAGTGHNYGYTF. CDR3 DNA: TGTGCCAGCAGTGAGGCCGGGACAGGGCATAACTATGGCTACACCTTC.

The chain combines TRBV28 with TRBJ2-7, with 12 bases aligning to TRBD1. V dropped 4 bases and J dropped 3; count of bases not matched to a gene: 7. Germline V lookup: CDR1 MDHEN, CDR2 SYDVKM. The CDR3 is 16 residues long. CDR3 DNA sequence: TGTGCCAGCAGTTCTTCCGGGACAGGGGGCTTCTACGAGCAGTACTTC. This translates into CASSSSGTGGFYEQYF.

This chain connects TRBV9 to TRBJ2-4; TRBD2 aligns across 9 bases. V shed 4 bases and J 3 bases; nucleotides not matched to a gene: 5. This CDR3 spans 15 amino acids. Germline assignment: CDR1 SGDLS and CDR2 YYNGEE. The CDR3: CASSSSGSSKNIQYF. CDR3 DNA: TGTGCCAGCAGCAGTAGCGGGAGTAGCAAAAACATTCAGTACTTC.

The chain uses TRBV7-6 and TRBJ2-7, with D perhaps matching TRBD2 (5 bases). The V gene lost 4 bases and the J gene lost 6 bases, with 13 bases spanning the gap. The CDR3 has 13 residues. The germline gives CDR1 SGHVS, CDR2 FNYEAQ. Here the CDR3 DNA reads TGTGCCAGCAGCTGGGCTAGCCGGGGCGAGCAGTACTTC. Encoded protein: CASSWASRGEQYF.

The gene calls are TRBV24-1 and TRBJ2-2, with 7 bases aligning to TRBD1. The junction had 4 bases not matched to a gene; V was cut back by 5 bases and J by 5 bases. This CDR3 contains 14 residues. CDR1 is KGHDR and CDR2 is SFDVKD in the germline V gene. Here the CDR3 DNA reads TGTGCCACCAGTGGACAGGGCGCTACCGGGGAGCTGTTTTTT. Translating it yields CATSGQGATGELFF.

The chain recombines TRBV3-1 (or the pseudogene TRBV3-2) with TRBJ2-3, with 10 bases aligning to TRBD2. Trimming removed 0 bases from V and 3 bases from J; junction bases left unmatched: 6. The CDR3 loop spans 17 amino acids. From germline, CDR1 is LGHDT and CDR2 YNNKEL (reference sequence). The CDR3 DNA reads TGTGCCAGCAGCCAAGATCCGAGCGGGGGGGCGACAGATACGCAGTATTTT. Residues: CASSQDPSGGATDTQYF.

The V call is TRBV2, the J call TRBJ1-2; D remains unclear. The CDR3 extends over 9 amino acids. Between the trimmed V and J ends, which lost 7 bases and 7 bases, there was a span of 4 bases. Germline assignment: CDR1 SNHLY and CDR2 FYNNEI. The CDR3 loop is CASTGGYTF. CDR3 coding DNA: TGTGCCAGCACCGGTGGCTACACCTTC. Based on the CDR3 plus reference TRBV2 and TRBJ1-2, the full variable domain is EPEVTQTPSHQVTQMGQEVILRCVPISNHLYFYWYRQILGQKVEFLVSFYNNEISEKSEIFDDQFSVERPDGSNFTLKIRSTKLEDSAMYFCASTGGYTFGSGTRLTVV.

This chain connects TRBV19 to TRBJ1-5; D might be TRBD1 (6 bases). There are 16 residues in the CDR3. V lost 6 bases, J lost 11 bases, and 26 bases lay in between. Germline-derived CDR1 and CDR2 are LNHDA and SQIVND (reference sequence). The CDR3 DNA reads TGTGCCAGTAGCTCCACCTCAGGGGCTCCCCGTTCGGCCCAGCATTTT. Its translation: CASSSTSGAPRSAQHF.

The chain joins TRBV5-1 to TRBJ2-7, with D uncertain. Germline V gives CDR1 SGHRS, CDR2 YFSETQ. The V and J ends lost 0 bases and 0 bases respectively, with 4 bases between them. CDR3 length: 13 residues. CDR3: CASSLDNSYEQYF. CDR3 sequence (DNA): TGCGCCAGCAGCTTGGACAACTCCTACGAGCAGTACTTC.

The gene calls are TRBV28 and TRBJ2-5, with D possibly TRBD2 on 6 matching bases. The CDR3 runs to 15 residues. Germline V gene data show CDR1 as MDHEN and CDR2 as SYDVKM. V was shortened by 6 bases and J by 4 bases, with 18 bases between the two germline ends. This chain's CDR3 is CASRPPRGSVETQYF. CDR3 nucleotides: TGTGCCAGCAGGCCCCCTCGGGGGTCGGTAGAGACCCAGTACTTC.

The V call is TRBV5-1, the J call TRBJ2-1; 8 bases are a match to TRBD1. Trimming cost V 4 bases and J 6 bases; bases outside gene matches: 15. The CDR3 has 17 amino acids. Germline V CDR1 and CDR2: SGHRS, YFSETQ. CDR3 sequence reads: CASSPYLPGQGVNEQFF. The CDR3 DNA sequence: TGCGCCAGCAGCCCGTACCTCCCCGGACAGGGTGTCAATGAGCAGTTCTTC.

This chain links TRBV4-1 with TRBJ2-3, with D perhaps matching TRBD2 (6 bases). The CDR3 consists of 16 residues. Germline V gene lookup returns CDR1 MGHRA and CDR2 YSYEKL. Trimming removed 1 base at V and 10 bases at J, with 21 bases between. CDR3 DNA sequence: TGCGCCAGCAGCCAAGGGGCGGGACCCATTTCTACATCGCAGTATTTT. Protein sequence: CASSQGAGPISTSQYF.

The chain employs TRBV2 and TRBJ2-1; 9 bases are a match to TRBD2. J was trimmed by 4 bases and V by 6 bases; bases with no gene match: 10. The germline V gene has CDR1 SNHLY and CDR2 FYNNEI. The CDR3 totals 16 residues. CDR3: CASSPPASGKYNEQFF. The CDR3 coding sequence is TGTGCCAGCAGCCCCCCGGCTAGCGGGAAGTACAATGAGCAGTTCTTC.

This clone was picked up a small number of times. The gene calls are TRBV28 and TRBJ1-1; D unclear. Germline V gives CDR1 MDHEN, CDR2 SYDVKM. Trimming stripped 7 bases from V and 1 base from J, with 10 bases between. There are 13 residues in the CDR3. CDR3 nucleotide sequence: TGTGCCAGCACCCTCCTAAGGAACACTGAAGCTTTCTTT. Its translation is CASTLLRNTEAFF. The variable domain in full, with the rest retrieved from reference TRBV28 and TRBJ1-1, is DVKVTQSSRYLVKRTGEKVFLECVQDMDHENMFWYRQDPGLGLRLIYFSYDVKMKEKGDIPEGYSVSREKKERFSLILESASTNQTSMYLCASTLLRNTEAFFGQGTRLTVV.

DNA of the CDR3: TGCGCCAGCAGCTCCGCAGGGAGGGGTGAGCAGTTCTTC. Translated: CASSSAGRGEQFF. J is TRBJ2-1 and V is TRBV5-1; TRBD2 agrees at 7 bases. The CDR3 runs to 13 residues. V lost 3 bases, J lost 9 bases, and 6 bases stayed unmatched. Germline CDR1 reads SGHRS; CDR2 reads YFSETQ.

The chain's CDR3 is CASSLKGYRAETQYF. The DNA for the CDR3 is TGTGCCAGCAGCTTAAAGGGATACAGGGCAGAGACCCAGTACTTC. This chain links TRBV11-1 with TRBJ2-5, with a weak D call TRBD1 (6 bases). The CDR3 runs 15 residues. Germline CDR1 is SGHAT and CDR2 is FQDESV (reference sequence). Trimming removed 2 bases from V and 4 bases from J, with 14 bases in between.

This chain uses TRBV12-5 with TRBJ1-1, with 9 bases matching TRBD1. CDR3 size: 17 residues. V lost 3 bases and J lost 5; bases outside the gene matches: 13. The germline CDR1 and CDR2 sequences are LGHNT and FRNRAP. The CDR3 spells CASGFVGQGREGTEAFF. The CDR3 nucleotides read TGTGCTAGTGGTTTCGTCGGACAGGGGAGAGAAGGGACTGAAGCTTTCTTT.

The chain employs TRBV5-1 and TRBJ1-6; D ambiguous. V was clipped by 2 bases and J by 6 bases, with 9 bases between them. This CDR3 region has 14 residues. Germline V gene lookup returns CDR1 SGHRS and CDR2 YFSETQ. CDR3: CASSFQSINSPLHF. The CDR3 region has the DNA TGCGCCAGCAGCTTCCAGTCAATTAATTCACCCCTCCACTTT. Together with reference TRBV5-1 and TRBJ1-6, the CDR3 gives the full variable domain: KAGVTQTPRYLIKTRGQQVTLSCSPISGHRSVSWYQQTPGQGLQFLFEYFSETQRNKGNFPGRFSGRQFSNSRSEMNVSTLELGDSALYLCASSFQSINSPLHFGNGTRLTVT.

This chain uses TRBV24-1 with TRBJ2-7, with D possibly TRBD1 on 8 matching bases. The V and J ends lost 4 bases and 3 bases respectively, with 15 bases between them. Germline CDR1 is KGHDR and CDR2 is SFDVKD. CDR3 length equals 15 residues. Written as DNA, the CDR3 is TGTGCCACCAGTGACCACAGGGGGGGGGACTACGAGCAGTACTTC. Translating gives CATSDHRGGDYEQYF.

The CDR3 region is CAIREPGQGSYEQYF. CDR3 nucleotides: TGTGCCATCAGGGAACCGGGACAGGGCTCCTACGAGCAGTACTTC. The chain carries TRBV10-3 and TRBJ2-7; 9 nucleotides align to TRBD1. CDR3 length equals 15 residues. The junction had 6 bases not matched to a gene; V was cut back by 6 bases and J by 0 bases. Germline-derived CDR1 and CDR2 are ENHRY and SYGVKD.

The chain combines TRBV27 with TRBJ1-1, with TRBD1 identical over 7 bases. V dropped 5 bases and J dropped 14; count of bases not matched to a gene: 8. CDR1 MNHEY and CDR2 SMNVEV come from the germline V gene (reference sequence). The CDR3 has 11 residues. CDR3 loop: CASSRTGQRFF. CDR3 nucleotides: TGTGCCAGCAGTCGAACGGGACAGCGATTCTTT.

This rearrangement joins TRBV13 to TRBJ1-3, with D unclear. V shed 0 bases and J shed 0 bases, with 6 bases lying between them. The germline gives CDR1 PRHDT, CDR2 FYEKMQ (reference sequence). The CDR3 has 15 residues. CDR3 sequence (DNA): TGTGCCAGCAGCTTAGGTGGCATCTCTGGAAACACCATATATTTT. Its translation: CASSLGGISGNTIYF.

This clone showed up just a few times. This rearrangement joins TRBV6-6 to TRBJ2-2; 7 bases are a match to TRBD1. Trimming cost V 2 bases and J 6 bases; bases outside gene matches: 9. The CDR3 covers 16 residues. Germline CDR1 reads MNHNY; CDR2 reads SVGAGI (reference sequence). The CDR3 bases are TGTGCCAGCAGTTACCCCGGAACAGGGGCCCCCGGGGAGCTGTTTTTT. Translation: CASSYPGTGAPGELFF.

The V and J genes are TRBV6-4 and TRBJ1-1; 9 bases match TRBD1. CDR3 length: 16 amino acids. The junction had 8 bases not matched to a gene; V was cut back by 0 bases and J by 6 bases. The germline V gene has CDR1 MRHNA and CDR2 SNTAGT. CDR3 sequence (DNA): TGTGCCAGCAGTGACTCTGAAGGGGGACAGGGTTCTGAAGCTTTCTTT. The encoded protein is CASSDSEGGQGSEAFF.

The V call is TRBV4-1, the J call TRBJ2-7; 8 nucleotides align to TRBD2. Germline V CDR1 and CDR2: MGHRA, YSYEKL. The V segment lost 1 base and the J segment 1 base; nucleotides outside the gene matches: 6. This CDR3 is built from 16 residues. The CDR3, as DNA: TGCGCCAGCAGCCAAGGGCGGGGGGCTGAGTCCTACGAGCAGTACTTC. This gives the protein CASSQGRGAESYEQYF.

In its sample, this clone was seen a few times. The genes are TRBV6-6 and TRBJ2-3, with TRBD2 matching over 8 bases. V was pared by 6 bases and J by 1 base, with 3 bases of the junction left unmatched. From germline, CDR1 is MNHNY and CDR2 SVGAGI (reference sequence). There are 14 residues in the CDR3. DNA for the CDR3: TGTGCCAGCAGATTGACTAGCGGCACAGATACGCAGTATTTT. Protein sequence: CASRLTSGTDTQYF.

The J gene is TRBJ2-5, the V gene TRBV27; no firm D call. Looked up from germline, CDR1 is MNHEY and CDR2 is SMNVEV (reference sequence). Trimming removed 6 bases from V and 2 bases from J, with 10 bases in between. The CDR3 has 13 residues. The CDR3 region is CASSSAQQETQYF. CDR3 coding DNA: TGTGCCAGCAGCAGCGCGCAGCAAGAGACCCAGTACTTC.

J is TRBJ2-6 and V is TRBV3-1 (or the pseudogene TRBV3-2), with unresolved D. This CDR3 is 15 amino acids long. Germline V gives CDR1 LGHDT, CDR2 YNNKEL (reference sequence). Trimming removed 4 bases at V and 4 bases at J, with 11 bases between. CDR3 amino acids: CASSPTLGGANVLTF. Written as DNA, the CDR3 is TGTGCCAGCAGCCCCACTCTGGGCGGGGCCAACGTCCTGACTTTC.

The chain couples TRBV3-1 (or the pseudogene TRBV3-2) to TRBJ2-1, with 13 positions matching TRBD2. CDR3 size: 16 residues. Looked up from germline, CDR1 is LGHDT and CDR2 is YNNKEL (reference sequence). V was pared by 3 bases and J by 7 bases, with 6 bases of the junction left unmatched. CDR3 coding DNA: TGTGCCAGCAGCCAGGCAACTAGCGGGGGGGGGAATGAGCAGTTCTTC. Protein product: CASSQATSGGGNEQFF.

The genes are TRBV6-5 and TRBJ2-7; D is possibly TRBD2 (7 bases). The CDR3 is 15 amino acids. Germline loops: CDR1 MNHEY, CDR2 SVGAGI. V was pared by 0 bases and J by 1 base, with 10 bases between. The CDR3 loop is CASSYSGGQSYEQYF. The CDR3 bases are TGTGCCAGCAGTTACTCGGGGGGGCAGTCCTACGAGCAGTACTTC.